This T cell receptor (beta chain) was sequenced in a study of blood T cells in healthy people across ages. The use of a sample-barcoded 5' primer and a J-beta primer mix characterized a second PCR of 7 to 11 cycles. Carrying 12 random nucleotides, a template-switch adaptor labeled each individual cDNA molecule. TCRdb re-called the 5' RACE reads through MiXCR, storing one row per CDR3 protein. The data contain 1,100,000 or so distinct CDR3 sequences, over 35% of them singletons. Findings of the study overall: Using unsorted PBMCs precluded a conclusive naive versus antigen-experienced comparison.

Trimming shortened V by 4 bases and J by 3 bases, and 10 bases separated the two germline ends. The germline V gene has CDR1 MNHEY and CDR2 SVGEGT. The CDR3 has 14 residues. On this clonotype itself: What it recognizes is unknown.

This sequence was found in a woman in her sixties or seventies in good health. V gene TRBV6-2 or TRBV6-3 combines with J gene TRBJ1-5, with a possible D match to TRBD1 (5 bases). Input material: blood. DNA for the CDR3: TGTGCCAGCAGTTGGGGCGGACCCAATCAGCCCCAGCATTTT. It is translated as CASSWGGPNQPQHF.